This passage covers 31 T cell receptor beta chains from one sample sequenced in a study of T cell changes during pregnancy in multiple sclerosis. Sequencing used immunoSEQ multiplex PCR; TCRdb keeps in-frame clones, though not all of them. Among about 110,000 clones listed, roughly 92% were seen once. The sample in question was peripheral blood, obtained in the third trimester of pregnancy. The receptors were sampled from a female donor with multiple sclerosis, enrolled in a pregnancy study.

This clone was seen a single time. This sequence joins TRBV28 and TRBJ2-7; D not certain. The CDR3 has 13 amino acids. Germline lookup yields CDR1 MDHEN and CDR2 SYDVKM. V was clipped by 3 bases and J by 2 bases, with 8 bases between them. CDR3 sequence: CASSFVATYEQYF. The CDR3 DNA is TGTGCCAGCAGTTTCGTGGCAACCTACGAGCAGTACTTC. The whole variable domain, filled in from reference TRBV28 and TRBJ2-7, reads DVKVTQSSRYLVKRTGEKVFLECVQDMDHENMFWYRQDPGLGLRLIYFSYDVKMKEKGDIPEGYSVSREKKERFSLILESASTNQTSMYLCASSFVATYEQYFGPGTRLTVT.

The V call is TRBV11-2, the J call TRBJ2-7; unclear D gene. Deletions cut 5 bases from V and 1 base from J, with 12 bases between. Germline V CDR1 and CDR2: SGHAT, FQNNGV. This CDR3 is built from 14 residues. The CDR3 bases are TGTGCCAGCAGCCGTCTTACACCTTCCTACGAGCAGTACTTC. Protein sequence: CASSRLTPSYEQYF.

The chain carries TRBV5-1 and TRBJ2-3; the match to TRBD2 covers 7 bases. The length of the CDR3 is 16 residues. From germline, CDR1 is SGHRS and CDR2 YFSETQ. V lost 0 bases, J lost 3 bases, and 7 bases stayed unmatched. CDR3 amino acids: CASSLAAGEGTDTQYF. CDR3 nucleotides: TGCGCCAGCAGCTTGGCCGCGGGAGAGGGTACAGATACGCAGTATTTT.

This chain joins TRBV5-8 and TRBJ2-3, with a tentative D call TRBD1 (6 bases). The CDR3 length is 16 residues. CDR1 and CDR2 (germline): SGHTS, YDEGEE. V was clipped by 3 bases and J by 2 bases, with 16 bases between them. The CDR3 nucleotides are TGTGCCAGCAGCTCTTACCCGGACAGCGACACAGATACGCAGTATTTT. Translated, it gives CASSSYPDSDTDTQYF.

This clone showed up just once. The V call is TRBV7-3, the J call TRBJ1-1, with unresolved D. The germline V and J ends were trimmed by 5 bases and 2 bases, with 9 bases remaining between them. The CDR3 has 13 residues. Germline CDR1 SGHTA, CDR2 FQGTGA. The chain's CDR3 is CASSPRGNTEAFF. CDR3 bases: TGTGCCAGCAGCCCGCGCGGTAACACTGAAGCTTTCTTT.

Written as DNA, the CDR3 is TGTGCCAGCAGTCCACTAGCGGGAGGGCCTTACAATGAGCAGTTCTTC. Translation gives CASSPLAGGPYNEQFF. This chain connects TRBV6-4 to TRBJ2-1; TRBD2 matches 13 bases. Germline lookup yields CDR1 MRHNA and CDR2 SNTAGT. The V segment lost 5 bases and the J segment 4 bases; nucleotides outside the gene matches: 5. This CDR3 contains 16 residues.

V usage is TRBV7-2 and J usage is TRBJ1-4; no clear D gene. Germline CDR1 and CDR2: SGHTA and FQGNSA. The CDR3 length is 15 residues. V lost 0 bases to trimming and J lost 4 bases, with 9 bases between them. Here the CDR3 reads CASSLASQFNEKLFF. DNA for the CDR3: TGTGCCAGCAGCTTAGCGTCCCAGTTTAATGAAAAACTGTTTTTT.

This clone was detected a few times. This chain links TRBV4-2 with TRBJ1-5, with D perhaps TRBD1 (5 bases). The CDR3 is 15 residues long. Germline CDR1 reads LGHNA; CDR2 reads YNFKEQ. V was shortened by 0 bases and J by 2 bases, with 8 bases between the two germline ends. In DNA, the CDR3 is TGTGCCAGCAGCCAAGAGGACACGGGCAATCAGCCCCAGCATTTT. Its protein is CASSQEDTGNQPQHF.

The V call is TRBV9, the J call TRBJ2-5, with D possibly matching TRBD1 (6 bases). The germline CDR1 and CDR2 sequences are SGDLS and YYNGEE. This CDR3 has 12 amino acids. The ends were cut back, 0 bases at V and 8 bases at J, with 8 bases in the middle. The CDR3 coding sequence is TGTGCCAGCAGCGTAGAAGGGGGTACCCAGTACTTC. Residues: CASSVEGGTQYF.

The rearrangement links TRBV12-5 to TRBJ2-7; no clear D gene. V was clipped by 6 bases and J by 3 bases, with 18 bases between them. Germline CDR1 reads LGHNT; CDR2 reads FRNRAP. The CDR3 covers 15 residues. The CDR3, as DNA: TGTGCTAGTGGCCTGCAAAAAGTACTCCTCTACGAGCAGTACTTC. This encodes CASGLQKVLLYEQYF.

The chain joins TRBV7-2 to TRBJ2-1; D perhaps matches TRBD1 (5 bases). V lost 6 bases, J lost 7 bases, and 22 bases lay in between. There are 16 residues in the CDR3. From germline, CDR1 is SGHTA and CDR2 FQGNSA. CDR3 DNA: TGTGCCAGCAGTTTAAGGGTGTCAGGGCTGGGGAATGAGCAGTTCTTC. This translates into CASSLRVSGLGNEQFF. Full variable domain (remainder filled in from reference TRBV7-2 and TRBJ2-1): GAGVSQSPSNKVTEKGKDVELRCDPISGHTALYWYRQSLGQGLEFLIYFQGNSAPDKSGLPSDRFSAERTGGSVSTLTIQRTQQEDSAVYLCASSLRVSGLGNEQFFGPGTRLTVL.

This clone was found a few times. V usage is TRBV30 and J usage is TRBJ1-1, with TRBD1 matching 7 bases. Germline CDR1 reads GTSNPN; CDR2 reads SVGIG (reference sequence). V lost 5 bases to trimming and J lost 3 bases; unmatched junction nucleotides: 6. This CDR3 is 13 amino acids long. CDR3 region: CAWGKGADTEAFF. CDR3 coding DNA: TGTGCCTGGGGTAAGGGGGCGGACACTGAAGCTTTCTTT.

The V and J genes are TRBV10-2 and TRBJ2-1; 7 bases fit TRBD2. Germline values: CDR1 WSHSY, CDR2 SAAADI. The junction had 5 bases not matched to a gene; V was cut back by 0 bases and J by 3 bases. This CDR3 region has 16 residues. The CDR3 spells CASSESGGSGYNEQFF. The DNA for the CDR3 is TGCGCCAGCAGTGAGTCCGGCGGGAGTGGCTACAATGAGCAGTTCTTC.

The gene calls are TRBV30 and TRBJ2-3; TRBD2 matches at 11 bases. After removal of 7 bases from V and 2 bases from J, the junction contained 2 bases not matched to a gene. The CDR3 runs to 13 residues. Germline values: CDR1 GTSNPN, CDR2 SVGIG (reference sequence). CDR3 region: CASTSGTTDTQYF. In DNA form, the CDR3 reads TGTGCCTCGACTAGCGGGACCACAGATACGCAGTATTTT.

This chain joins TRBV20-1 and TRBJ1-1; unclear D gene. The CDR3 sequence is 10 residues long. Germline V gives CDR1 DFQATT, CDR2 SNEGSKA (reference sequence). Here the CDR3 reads CSVGVAEAFF. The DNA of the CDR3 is TGCAGCGTAGGAGTCGCTGAAGCTTTCTTT.

The CDR3 nucleotides are TGTGCCAGCAGCCCTCCAGGGGACGGGGAGCTGTTTTTT. Residues: CASSPPGDGELFF. This chain connects TRBV11-2 to TRBJ2-2, with D possibly matching TRBD1 (6 bases). Germline lookup yields CDR1 SGHAT and CDR2 FQNNGV. Between the trimmed V and J ends, which lost 5 bases and 7 bases, there was a span of 11 bases. The CDR3 length is 13 residues.

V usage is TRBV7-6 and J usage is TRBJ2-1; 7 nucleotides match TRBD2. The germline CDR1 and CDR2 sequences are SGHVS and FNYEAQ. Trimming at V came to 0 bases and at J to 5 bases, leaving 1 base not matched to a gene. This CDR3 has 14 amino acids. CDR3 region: CASSLAGTNNEQFF. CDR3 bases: TGTGCCAGCAGCTTAGCGGGGACTAACAATGAGCAGTTCTTC. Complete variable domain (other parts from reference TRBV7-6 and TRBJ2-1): GAGVSQSPRYKVTKRGQDVALRCDPISGHVSLYWYRQALGQGPEFLTYFNYEAQQDKSGLPNDRFSAERPEGSISTLTIQRTEQRDSAMYRCASSLAGTNNEQFFGPGTRLTVL.

The CDR3 DNA follows: TGTGCCAGTAGTAATACCGGGACAGGGCGCACAGATACGCAGTATTTT. It specifies CASSNTGTGRTDTQYF. The chain combines TRBV19 with TRBJ2-3; 9 bases fit TRBD1. Germline V gene lookup returns CDR1 LNHDA and CDR2 SQIVND (reference sequence). Unmatched junction bases numbered 6, after V lost 4 bases and J lost 1 base. CDR3 length: 16 amino acids.

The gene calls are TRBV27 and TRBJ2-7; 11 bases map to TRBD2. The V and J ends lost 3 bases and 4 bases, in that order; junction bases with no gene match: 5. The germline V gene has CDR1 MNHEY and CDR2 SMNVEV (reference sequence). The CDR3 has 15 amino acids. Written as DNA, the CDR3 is TGTGCCAGCAGTTTCGGGGTAGCGGGAGGGTACGAGCAGTACTTC. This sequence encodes CASSFGVAGGYEQYF.

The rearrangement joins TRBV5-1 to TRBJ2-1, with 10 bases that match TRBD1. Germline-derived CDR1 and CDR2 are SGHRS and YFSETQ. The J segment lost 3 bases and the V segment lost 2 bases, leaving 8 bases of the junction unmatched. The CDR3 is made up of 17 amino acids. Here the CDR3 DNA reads TGCGCCAGCAGCTTTGCCGAGGGACAGGGGAACTACAATGAGCAGTTCTTC. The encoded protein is CASSFAEGQGNYNEQFF.

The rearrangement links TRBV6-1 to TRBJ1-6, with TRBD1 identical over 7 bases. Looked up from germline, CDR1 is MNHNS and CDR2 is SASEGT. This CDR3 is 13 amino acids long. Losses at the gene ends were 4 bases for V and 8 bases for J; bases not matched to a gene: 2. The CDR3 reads CASSADRDSPLHF. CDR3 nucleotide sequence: TGTGCCAGCAGTGCCGACAGGGATTCACCCCTCCACTTT.

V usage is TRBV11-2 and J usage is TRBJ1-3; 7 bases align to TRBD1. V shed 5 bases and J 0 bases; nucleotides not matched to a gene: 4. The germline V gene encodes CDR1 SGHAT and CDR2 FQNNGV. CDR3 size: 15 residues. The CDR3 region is CASSPDRASGNTIYF. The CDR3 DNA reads TGTGCCAGCAGCCCCGACAGGGCCTCTGGAAACACCATATATTTT. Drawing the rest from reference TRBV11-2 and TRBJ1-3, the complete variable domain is EAGVAQSPRYKIIEKRQSVAFWCNPISGHATLYWYQQILGQGPKLLIQFQNNGVVDDSQLPKDRFSAERLKGVDSTLKIQPAKLEDSAVYLCASSPDRASGNTIYFGEGSWLTVV.

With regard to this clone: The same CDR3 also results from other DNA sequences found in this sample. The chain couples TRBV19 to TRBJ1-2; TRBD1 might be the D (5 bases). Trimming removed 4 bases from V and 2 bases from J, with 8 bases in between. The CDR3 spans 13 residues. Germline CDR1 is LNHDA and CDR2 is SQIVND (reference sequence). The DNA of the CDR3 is TGTGCCAGTAGTAAAGACAGAAACTATGGCTACACCTTC. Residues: CASSKDRNYGYTF.

In nucleotides, the CDR3 is TGTGCCAGTAGTAGGGGGACTAGCGGGGGGGCCTACTACAATGAGCAGTTCTTC. It codes for CASSRGTSGGAYYNEQFF. The chain is built from TRBV19 and TRBJ2-1, with 16 bases aligning to TRBD2. This CDR3 contains 18 residues. V was pared by 4 bases and J by 3 bases, with 6 bases of the junction left unmatched. The germline V gene encodes CDR1 LNHDA and CDR2 SQIVND (reference sequence).

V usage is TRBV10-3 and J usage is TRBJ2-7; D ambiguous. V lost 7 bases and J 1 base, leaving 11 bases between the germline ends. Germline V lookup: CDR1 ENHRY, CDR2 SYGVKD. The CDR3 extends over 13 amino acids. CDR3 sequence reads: CAINSDSSYEQYF. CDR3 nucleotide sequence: TGTGCCATCAATTCCGACTCATCCTACGAGCAGTACTTC.

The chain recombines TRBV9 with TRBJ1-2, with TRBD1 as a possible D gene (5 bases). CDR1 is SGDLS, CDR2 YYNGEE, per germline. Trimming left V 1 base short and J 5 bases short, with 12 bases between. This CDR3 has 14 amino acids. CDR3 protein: CASSVRGDSYGYTF. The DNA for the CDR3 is TGTGCCAGCAGCGTACGGGGGGACTCGTATGGCTACACCTTC.

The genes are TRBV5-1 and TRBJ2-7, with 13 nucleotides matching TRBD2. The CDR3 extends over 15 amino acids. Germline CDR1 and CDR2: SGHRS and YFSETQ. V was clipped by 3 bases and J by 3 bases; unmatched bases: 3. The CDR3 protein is CASSWTSGSSYEQYF. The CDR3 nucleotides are TGCGCCAGCAGCTGGACTAGCGGGAGTAGCTACGAGCAGTACTTC.

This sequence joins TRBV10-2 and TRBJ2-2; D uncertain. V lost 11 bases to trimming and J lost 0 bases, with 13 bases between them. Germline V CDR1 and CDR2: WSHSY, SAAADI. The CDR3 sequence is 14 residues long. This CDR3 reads CASVQQPNTGELFF. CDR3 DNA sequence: TGCGCCTCGGTACAACAGCCGAACACCGGGGAGCTGTTTTTT.

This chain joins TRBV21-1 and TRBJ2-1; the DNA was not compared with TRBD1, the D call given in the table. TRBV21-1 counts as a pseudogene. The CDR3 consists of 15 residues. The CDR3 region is CASVGRTGWGNEQFF. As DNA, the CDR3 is TGTGCCAGCGTCGGGAGGACAGGGTGGGGGAATGAGCAGTTCTTC.

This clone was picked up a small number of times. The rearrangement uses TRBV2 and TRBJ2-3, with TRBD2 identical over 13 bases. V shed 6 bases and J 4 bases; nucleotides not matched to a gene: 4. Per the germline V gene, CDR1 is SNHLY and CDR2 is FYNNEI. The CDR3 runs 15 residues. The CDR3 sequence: CASRRTSGSADTQYF. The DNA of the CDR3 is TGTGCCAGCAGGAGGACTAGCGGGAGTGCAGATACGCAGTATTTT.

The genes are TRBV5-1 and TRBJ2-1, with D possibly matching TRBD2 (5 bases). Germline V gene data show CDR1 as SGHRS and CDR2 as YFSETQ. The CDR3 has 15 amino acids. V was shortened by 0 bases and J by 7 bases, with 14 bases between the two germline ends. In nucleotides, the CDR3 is TGCGCCAGCAGCTTGGAAGCTAGGTGGGAGAATGAGCAGTTCTTC. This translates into CASSLEARWENEQFF. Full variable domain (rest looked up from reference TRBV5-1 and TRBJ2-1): KAGVTQTPRYLIKTRGQQVTLSCSPISGHRSVSWYQQTPGQGLQFLFEYFSETQRNKGNFPGRFSGRQFSNSRSEMNVSTLELGDSALYLCASSLEARWENEQFFGPGTRLTVL.